These T cell receptor beta chains were read from a single sample in a study of blood T cell repertoires in COVID-19. Assay used: immunoSEQ multiplex PCR; TCRdb lists only in-frame clones, some missing. This table holds roughly 150,000 clones, under 95% found once. Specimen: peripheral blood. The receptors were sampled from a young man with COVID-19, enrolled during active disease. CDR3s include the opening cysteine and the closing phenylalanine or tryptophan. Fields, in order: CDR3 protein, V gene, J gene.

CDR3: CASSLRWTGGEYNSPLHF
V: TRBV5-1
J: TRBJ1-6

CDR3: CASSFRVTEAFF
V: TRBV18
J: TRBJ1-1

CDR3: CASSYDGRAGELFF
V: TRBV11-2
J: TRBJ2-2

CDR3: CASSLTQDSGNTIYF
V: TRBV9
J: TRBJ1-3

CDR3: CASTRDRGVSEQYF
V: TRBV6-6
J: TRBJ2-7

CDR3: CASSYRTGGQPQHF
V: TRBV6-6
J: TRBJ1-5

CDR3: CASSLTNRGANTGELFF
V: TRBV18
J: TRBJ2-2

CDR3: CASSLDRIYGYTF
V: TRBV5-1
J: TRBJ1-2

CDR3: CASSKSGTGSYGYTF
V: TRBV6-5
J: TRBJ1-2

CDR3: CASSLFRGPGTDTQYF
V: TRBV27
J: TRBJ2-3

CDR3: CASSFRAALKYEQYF
V: TRBV27
J: TRBJ2-7

CDR3: CASSLTGTGKDEQYF
V: TRBV7-9
J: TRBJ2-7

CDR3: CASSLGLAGAYSYNEQFF
V: TRBV5-1
J: TRBJ2-1

CDR3: CASSATSGSGNEQFF
V: TRBV27
J: TRBJ2-1

CDR3: CASSQDRLAGTYEQYF
V: TRBV4-3
J: TRBJ2-7

CDR3: CASSSPRDRDRGYTF
V: TRBV14
J: TRBJ1-2

CDR3: CASSCTELAGVVTDTQYF
V: TRBV5-6
J: TRBJ2-3

CDR3: CAWTSGSATEAFF
V: TRBV30
J: TRBJ1-1

CDR3: CASRGTGGYNEQFF
V: TRBV19
J: TRBJ2-1

CDR3: CASSQDVTGTEAFF
V: TRBV4-2
J: TRBJ1-1

CDR3: CASSSWGTEVNEKLFF
V: TRBV28
J: TRBJ1-4

CDR3: CSASFRRERDTQYF
V: TRBV20-1
J: TRBJ2-3

CDR3: CASSKVKSGIAPYEQYF
V: TRBV21-1
J: TRBJ2-7

CDR3: CAISLAGGPNEQFF
V: TRBV10-3
J: TRBJ2-1

CDR3: CASSPHGTPSGNTIYF
V: TRBV9
J: TRBJ1-3

CDR3: CALGGQLSGANVLTF
V: TRBV30
J: TRBJ2-6

CDR3: CSVDRFRNTEAFF
V: TRBV29-1
J: TRBJ1-1